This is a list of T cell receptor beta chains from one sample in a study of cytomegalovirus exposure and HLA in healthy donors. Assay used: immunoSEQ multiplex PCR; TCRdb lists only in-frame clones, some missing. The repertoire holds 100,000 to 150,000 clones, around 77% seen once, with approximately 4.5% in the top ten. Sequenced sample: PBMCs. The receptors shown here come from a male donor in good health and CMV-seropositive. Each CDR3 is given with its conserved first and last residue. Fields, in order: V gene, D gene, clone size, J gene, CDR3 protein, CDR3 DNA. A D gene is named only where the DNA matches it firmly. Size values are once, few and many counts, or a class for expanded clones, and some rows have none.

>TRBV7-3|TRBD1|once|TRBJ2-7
CASSLTAGTAYEQYF
TGTGCCAGCAGCTTAACGGCCGGGACAGCCTACGAGCAGTACTTC
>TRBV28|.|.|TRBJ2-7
CASSPGHRYEQYF
TGTGCCAGCAGTCCGGGACACCGCTACGAGCAGTACTTC
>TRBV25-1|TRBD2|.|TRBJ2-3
CASSEPRAGGHTDTQYF
TGTGCCAGCAGTGAGCCCCGAGCGGGAGGGCATACAGATACGCAGTATTTT
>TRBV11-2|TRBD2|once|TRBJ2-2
CASSLEPPSGWRMNTGELFF
TGTGCCAGCAGCTTAGAGCCTCCTAGCGGGTGGAGGATGAACACCGGGGAGCTGTTTTTT
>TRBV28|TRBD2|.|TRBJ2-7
CASSPPGGEGLSYEQYF
TGTGCCAGCAGTCCCCCCGGTGGGGAGGGCCTTTCCTACGAGCAGTACTTC
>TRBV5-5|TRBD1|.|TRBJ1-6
CASSLSQGNNSPLHF
TGTGCCAGCAGCTTGTCACAGGGGAATAATTCACCCCTCCACTTT
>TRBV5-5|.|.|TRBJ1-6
CASSSRIAYNSPLHF
TGTGCCAGCAGCTCGAGAATAGCCTATAATTCACCCCTCCACTTT
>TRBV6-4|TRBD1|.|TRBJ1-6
CASRTGTGDSPLHF
TGTGCCAGCAGAACCGGGACAGGGGACTCACCCCTCCACTTT
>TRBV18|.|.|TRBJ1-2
CASSPNVDQGYGYTF
TGTGCCAGCTCACCGAACGTTGACCAGGGCTATGGCTACACCTTC
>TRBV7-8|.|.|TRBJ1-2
CASSSSGSGYTF
TGTGCCAGCAGCTCCTCAGGGTCGGGCTACACCTTC
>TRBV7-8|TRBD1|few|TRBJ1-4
CASSKNRQGTEKLFF
TGTGCCAGCAGCAAGAACCGACAGGGTACTGAAAAACTGTTTTTT
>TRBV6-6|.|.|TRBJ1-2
CASSLTGDPGYTF
TGTGCCAGCAGTTTGACAGGTGATCCCGGCTACACCTTC
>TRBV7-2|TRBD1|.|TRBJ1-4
CASSRGQVGVLEKLFF
TGTGCCAGCAGTCGTGGACAGGTGGGGGTGTTGGAAAAACTGTTTTTT
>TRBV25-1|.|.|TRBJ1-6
CASSETGPLHF
TGTGCCAGCAGTGAAACCGGACCCCTCCACTTT
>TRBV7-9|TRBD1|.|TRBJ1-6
CASSSTGDSPLHF
TGTGCCAGCAGCTCCACAGGGGATTCACCCCTCCACTTT
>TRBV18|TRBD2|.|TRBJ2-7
CASSPGSLAGGYEQYF
TGTGCCAGCTCACCCGGTTCCCTAGCGGGAGGCTACGAGCAGTACTTC
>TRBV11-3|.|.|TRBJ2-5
CASSFGVGETQYF
TGTGCCAGCAGCTTCGGAGTTGGAGAGACCCAGTACTTC
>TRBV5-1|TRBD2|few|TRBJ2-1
CASSSRTSGSNEQFF
TGCGCCAGCAGCTCCCGCACTAGCGGGAGTAATGAGCAGTTCTTC
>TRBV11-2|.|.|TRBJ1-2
CASSLGQAYGYTF
TGTGCCAGCAGCTTGGGGCAGGCCTATGGCTACACCTTC
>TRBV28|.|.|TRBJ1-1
CASFGGVYNTEAFF
TGTGCCAGCTTCGGGGGGGTTTATAACACTGAAGCTTTCTTT
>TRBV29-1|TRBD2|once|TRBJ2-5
CSVAGGLGETQYF
TGCAGCGTTGCGGGAGGGCTGGGAGAGACCCAGTACTTC
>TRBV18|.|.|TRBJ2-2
CASSPAGSGGELFF
TGTGCCAGCTCACCCGCCGGGAGTGGCGGGGAGCTGTTTTTT
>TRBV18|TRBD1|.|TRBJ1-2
CASSLRQGDPTGYGYTF
TGTGCCAGCTCACTTCGACAGGGAGATCCCACCGGCTATGGCTACACCTTC
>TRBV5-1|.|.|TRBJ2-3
CASRREDSTDTQYF
TGCGCCAGCAGGAGGGAGGATAGCACAGATACGCAGTATTTT
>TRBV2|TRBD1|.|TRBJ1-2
CASSVGTGNYGYTF
TGTGCCAGCAGTGTAGGGACAGGGAACTATGGCTACACCTTC
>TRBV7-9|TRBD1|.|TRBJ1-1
CASSLAVGTGNTEAFF
TGTGCCAGCAGCTTAGCGGTTGGGACAGGGAACACTGAAGCTTTCTTT
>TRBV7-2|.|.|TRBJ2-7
CASSPSSYEQYF
TGTGCCAGCAGCCCGAGCTCCTACGAGCAGTACTTC
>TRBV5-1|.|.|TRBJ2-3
CASSRLLPSTDTQYF
TGCGCCAGCAGCCGCCTACTCCCAAGCACAGATACGCAGTATTTT
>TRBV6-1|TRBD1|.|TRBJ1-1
CASSDTDRGWSRAEAFF
TGTGCCAGCAGTGATACCGACAGGGGCTGGAGTCGGGCTGAAGCTTTCTTT
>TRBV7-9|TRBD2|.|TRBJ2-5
CASSSGLAGETQYF
TGTGCCAGCAGCTCCGGACTAGCGGGAGAGACCCAGTACTTC